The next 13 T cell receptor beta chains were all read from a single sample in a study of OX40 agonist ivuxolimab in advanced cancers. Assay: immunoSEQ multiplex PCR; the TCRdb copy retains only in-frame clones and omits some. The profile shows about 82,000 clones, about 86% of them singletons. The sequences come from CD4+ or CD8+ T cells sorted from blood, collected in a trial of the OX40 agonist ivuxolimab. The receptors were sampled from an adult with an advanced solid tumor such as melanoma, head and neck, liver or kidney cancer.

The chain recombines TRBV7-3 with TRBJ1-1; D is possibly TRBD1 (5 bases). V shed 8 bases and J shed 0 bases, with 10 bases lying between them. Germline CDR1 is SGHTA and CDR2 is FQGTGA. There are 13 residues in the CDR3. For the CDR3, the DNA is TGTGCCAGCCGCGGGGCTCTGAACACTGAAGCTTTCTTT. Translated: CASRGALNTEAFF.

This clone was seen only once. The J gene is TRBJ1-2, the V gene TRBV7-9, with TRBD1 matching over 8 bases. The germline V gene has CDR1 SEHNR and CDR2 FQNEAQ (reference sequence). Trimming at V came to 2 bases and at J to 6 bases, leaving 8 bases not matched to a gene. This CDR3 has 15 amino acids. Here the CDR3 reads CASSLSGQERHGYTF. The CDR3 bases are TGTGCCAGCAGCTTATCGGGACAGGAGAGGCATGGCTACACCTTC.

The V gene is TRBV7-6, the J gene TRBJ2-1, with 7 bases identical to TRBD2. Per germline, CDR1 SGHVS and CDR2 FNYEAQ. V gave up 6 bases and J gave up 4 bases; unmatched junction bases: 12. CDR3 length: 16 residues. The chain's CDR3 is CASSSGRGRDYNEQFF. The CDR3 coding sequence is TGTGCCAGCAGTTCCGGGCGGGGGAGAGATTACAATGAGCAGTTCTTC.

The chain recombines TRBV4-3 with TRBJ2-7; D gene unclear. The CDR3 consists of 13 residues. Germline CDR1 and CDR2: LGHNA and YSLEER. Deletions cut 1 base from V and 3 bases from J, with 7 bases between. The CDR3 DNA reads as TGCGCCAGCAGCCAAGCTGAGAGCTACGAGCAGTACTTC. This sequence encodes CASSQAESYEQYF.

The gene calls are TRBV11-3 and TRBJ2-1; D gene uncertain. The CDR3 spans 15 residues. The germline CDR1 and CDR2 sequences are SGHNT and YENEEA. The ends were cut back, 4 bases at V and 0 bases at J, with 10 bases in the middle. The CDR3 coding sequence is TGTGCCAGCAGCTCGGACCCGAGCTCCTACAATGAGCAGTTCTTC. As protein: CASSSDPSSYNEQFF. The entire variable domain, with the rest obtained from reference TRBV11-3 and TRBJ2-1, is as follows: EAGVVQSPRYKIIEKKQPVAFWCNPISGHNTLYWYLQNLGQGPELLIRYENEEAVDDSQLPKDRFSAERLKGVDSTLKIQPAELGDSAVYLCASSSDPSSYNEQFFGPGTRLTVL.

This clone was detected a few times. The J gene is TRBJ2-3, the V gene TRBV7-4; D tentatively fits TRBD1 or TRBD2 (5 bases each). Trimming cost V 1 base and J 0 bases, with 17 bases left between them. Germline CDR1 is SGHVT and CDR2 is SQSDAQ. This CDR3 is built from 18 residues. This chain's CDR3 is CASSLEVSRGSSTDTQYF. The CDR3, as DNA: TGTGCCAGCAGCTTAGAAGTTAGTCGGGGCTCTAGCACAGATACGCAGTATTTT.

The CDR3: CASSSQGQIRQETQYF. The CDR3, as DNA: TGTGCCAGCAGTTCCCAAGGACAAATTCGCCAAGAGACCCAGTACTTC. This chain connects TRBV27 to TRBJ2-5; possible D gene TRBD1, 5 bases. V lost 4 bases and J 1 base, leaving 16 bases between the germline ends. Germline lookup yields CDR1 MNHEY and CDR2 SMNVEV (reference sequence). There are 16 residues in the CDR3.

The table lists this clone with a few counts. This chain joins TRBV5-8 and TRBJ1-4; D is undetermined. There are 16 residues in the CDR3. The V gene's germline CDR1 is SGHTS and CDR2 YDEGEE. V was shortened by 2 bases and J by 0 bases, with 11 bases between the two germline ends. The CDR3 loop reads CASSFGSFATNEKLFF. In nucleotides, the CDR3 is TGTGCCAGCAGCTTTGGATCTTTCGCAACTAATGAAAAACTGTTTTTT.

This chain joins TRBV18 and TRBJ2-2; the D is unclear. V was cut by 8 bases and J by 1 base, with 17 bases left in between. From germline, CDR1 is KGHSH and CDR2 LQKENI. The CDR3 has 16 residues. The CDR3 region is CASATNEAKNTGELFF. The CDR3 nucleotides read TGTGCCAGCGCGACCAATGAGGCTAAGAACACCGGGGAGCTGTTTTTT.

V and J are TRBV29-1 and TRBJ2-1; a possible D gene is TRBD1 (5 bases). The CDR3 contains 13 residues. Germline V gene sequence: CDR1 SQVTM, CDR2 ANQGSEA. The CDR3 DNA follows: TGCACCGTAATCTGGCAGGGTTACAATGAGCAGTTCTTC. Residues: CTVIWQGYNEQFF.

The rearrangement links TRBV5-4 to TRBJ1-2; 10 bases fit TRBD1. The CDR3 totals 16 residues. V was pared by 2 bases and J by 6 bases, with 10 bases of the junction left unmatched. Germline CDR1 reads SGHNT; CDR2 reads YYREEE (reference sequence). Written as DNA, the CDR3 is TGTGCCAGCAGCTTCCCGACAGGGGGCCCCGGGAATGGCTACACCTTC. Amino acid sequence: CASSFPTGGPGNGYTF. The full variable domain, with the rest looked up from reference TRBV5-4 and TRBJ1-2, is ETGVTQSPTHLIKTRGQQVTLRCSSQSGHNTVSWYQQALGQGPQFIFQYYREEENGRGNFPPRFSGLQFPNYSSELNVNALELDDSALYLCASSFPTGGPGNGYTFGSGTRLTVV.

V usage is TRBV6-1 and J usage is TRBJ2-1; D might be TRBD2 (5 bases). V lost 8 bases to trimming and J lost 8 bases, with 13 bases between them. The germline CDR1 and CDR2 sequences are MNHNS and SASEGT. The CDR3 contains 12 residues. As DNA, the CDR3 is TGTGCCAGCCTGGTGAGGGCTGATGAGCAGTTCTTC. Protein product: CASLVRADEQFF.

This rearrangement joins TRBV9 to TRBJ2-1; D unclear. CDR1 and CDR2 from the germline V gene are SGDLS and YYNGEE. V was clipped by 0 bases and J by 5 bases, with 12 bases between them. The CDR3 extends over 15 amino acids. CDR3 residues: CASSVGPSWDNEQFF. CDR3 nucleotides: TGTGCCAGCAGCGTAGGGCCAAGTTGGGACAATGAGCAGTTCTTC.